These 32 T cell receptor beta chains were sequenced from one sample in a study of CD8+ T cells in alopecia areata. Extraction and reverse transcription of RNA yielded cDNA as the sequencing template. Measured with immunoSEQ multiplex PCR; TCRdb has only the in-frame clones, and not every one. The table lists 130,000 or so clones, more than 40% of them singletons. The sample consisted of CD8+ T cells sorted from blood, taken at week 0. The receptors here all came from a human donor with alopecia areata.

The chain is built from TRBV5-6 and TRBJ1-2, with TRBD1 matching over 8 bases. Unmatched junction bases numbered 16, after V lost 4 bases and J lost 8 bases. This CDR3 has 16 amino acids. Germline V gene sequence: CDR1 SGHDT, CDR2 YYEEEE. CDR3 in amino acids: CASSRTGYEATLGYTF. The CDR3 DNA sequence: TGTGCCAGCAGCCGGACAGGGTATGAAGCCACTTTGGGCTACACCTTC.

This clone was detected many times. The CDR3 region is CASSPGVTGGETQYF. DNA of the CDR3: TGCGCCAGCAGCCCCGGGGTCACTGGAGGCGAGACCCAGTACTTC. This rearrangement joins TRBV5-1 to TRBJ2-5; D might be TRBD2 (5 bases). CDR1 is SGHRS and CDR2 is YFSETQ in the germline V gene. CDR3 length equals 15 residues. V lost 4 bases to trimming and J lost 5 bases, with 18 bases between them.

The CDR3 loop is CASSLVGQDSYEQYF. The CDR3 DNA sequence: TGTGCCAGCAGCTTAGTGGGACAGGACTCCTACGAGCAGTACTTC. V usage is TRBV7-9 and J usage is TRBJ2-7, with 8 bases lining up with TRBD1. After removal of 1 base from V and 0 bases from J, the junction contained 2 bases not matched to a gene. This CDR3 region has 15 residues. Per the germline V gene, CDR1 is SEHNR and CDR2 is FQNEAQ (reference sequence).

This chain joins TRBV29-1 and TRBJ2-1; possibly TRBD1 for D (6 bases). CDR3 length: 11 residues. The germline gives CDR1 SQVTM, CDR2 ANQGSEA. V dropped 3 bases and J dropped 12 bases, with 12 bases sitting between them. CDR3 coding DNA: TGCAGCGTTGACAGGGGTTTTGGGCAGTTCTTC. Its translation: CSVDRGFGQFF.

This clone is judged medium-sized. The chain couples TRBV11-2 to TRBJ2-1, with TRBD1 matching 7 bases. The V and J ends lost 5 bases and 4 bases, in that order; junction bases with no gene match: 14. There are 17 residues in the CDR3. Germline loops: CDR1 SGHAT, CDR2 FQNNGV. The CDR3 DNA reads TGTGCCAGCAGCCGGGACCCAGCGACAGGGAAGTACAATGAGCAGTTCTTC. Translated: CASSRDPATGKYNEQFF. Variable domain in full (rest from reference TRBV11-2 and TRBJ2-1): EAGVAQSPRYKIIEKRQSVAFWCNPISGHATLYWYQQILGQGPKLLIQFQNNGVVDDSQLPKDRFSAERLKGVDSTLKIQPAKLEDSAVYLCASSRDPATGKYNEQFFGPGTRLTVL.

This chain links TRBV14 with TRBJ1-4; D ambiguous. V lost 1 base and J 11 bases, leaving 17 bases between the germline ends. Germline V gene sequence: CDR1 SGHDN, CDR2 FVKESK. The CDR3 has 15 residues. The CDR3 DNA reads TGTGCCAGCAGCCAAGGGTTCGGGCCCCTCGGCAAACTGTTTTTT. Its translation is CASSQGFGPLGKLFF.

The V call is TRBV19, the J call TRBJ2-3; D gene ambiguous. In germline, CDR1 is LNHDA, CDR2 SQIVND (reference sequence). The CDR3 sequence is 16 residues long. V gave up 5 bases and J gave up 3 bases, with 18 bases separating them. This CDR3 reads CASSHPSETKTDTQYF. In nucleotides, the CDR3 is TGTGCCAGTAGTCACCCCTCAGAAACCAAGACAGATACGCAGTATTTT.

This clone has just a few counts. J is TRBJ1-5 and V is TRBV27; no reliable D call. CDR3 length: 14 amino acids. The V and J ends lost 3 bases and 9 bases respectively, with 15 bases between them. The germline CDR1 and CDR2 sequences are MNHEY and SMNVEV (reference sequence). The CDR3 sequence is CASSLDGFFWPQHF. Here the CDR3 DNA reads TGTGCCAGCAGTTTGGACGGCTTTTTCTGGCCCCAGCATTTT.

This clone was detected a few times. The genes are TRBV29-1 and TRBJ2-5, with D perhaps TRBD2 (6 bases). The CDR3 runs to 12 residues. The germline CDR1 and CDR2 sequences are SQVTM and ANQGSEA. Between the trimmed V and J ends, which lost 3 bases and 7 bases, there was a span of 12 bases. CDR3 DNA sequence: TGCAGCGTTGAGGAGGGGCCTGGGACCCAGTACTTC. This sequence encodes CSVEEGPGTQYF.

The chain combines TRBV13 with TRBJ1-1, with D maybe TRBD1 (6 bases). The CDR3 has 13 amino acids. Deletions cut 5 bases from V and 10 bases from J, with 17 bases between. In germline, CDR1 is PRHDT, CDR2 FYEKMQ (reference sequence). The chain's CDR3 is CASSRLWDKRAFF. CDR3 in DNA: TGTGCCAGCAGCAGACTTTGGGACAAGCGAGCTTTCTTT.

The count of this clone is one. The chain is built from TRBV13 and TRBJ1-1, with D uncertain. The length of the CDR3 is 14 residues. Per the germline V gene, CDR1 is PRHDT and CDR2 is FYEKMQ (reference sequence). V was cut by 4 bases and J by 1 base, with 10 bases left in between. This CDR3 reads CASSSARENTEAFF. CDR3 nucleotide sequence: TGTGCCAGCAGCTCAGCGAGAGAGAACACTGAAGCTTTCTTT. Variable domain in full (rest from reference TRBV13 and TRBJ1-1): AAGVIQSPRHLIKEKRETATLKCYPIPRHDTVYWYQQGPGQDPQFLISFYEKMQSDKGSIPDRFSAQQFSDYHSELNMSSLELGDSALYFCASSSARENTEAFFGQGTRLTVV.

The chain employs TRBV5-1 and TRBJ1-2, with unresolved D. Per germline, CDR1 SGHRS and CDR2 YFSETQ. The CDR3 is made up of 17 amino acids. V lost 0 bases and J 4 bases, leaving 19 bases between the germline ends. DNA for the CDR3: TGCGCCAGCAGCTTGGGGTTCTCGCGGCAGGACCCCTATGGCTACACCTTC. The encoded protein is CASSLGFSRQDPYGYTF.

The chain joins TRBV27 to TRBJ2-5, with TRBD2 matching over 10 bases. CDR1 and CDR2 from the germline V gene are MNHEY and SMNVEV (reference sequence). This CDR3 has 15 amino acids. The V segment lost 4 bases and the J segment 2 bases; nucleotides outside the gene matches: 4. The CDR3, as DNA: TGTGCCAGCAGTTACCTAGCGGGGGCTCAAGAGACCCAGTACTTC. Amino acid sequence: CASSYLAGAQETQYF.

This rearrangement joins TRBV6-5 to TRBJ2-7, with TRBD2 as a possible D gene (7 bases). Per the germline V gene, CDR1 is MNHEY and CDR2 is SVGAGI. V lost 2 bases and J lost 2, with 10 bases in between. This CDR3 comprises 14 residues. CDR3 sequence: CASSYDGGPYEQYF. CDR3 DNA: TGTGCCAGCAGTTACGACGGGGGGCCCTACGAGCAGTACTTC.

The genes are TRBV6-5 and TRBJ1-1; maybe TRBD1 (5 bases). Deletions cut 4 bases from V and 2 bases from J, with 11 bases between. The germline V gene encodes CDR1 MNHEY and CDR2 SVGAGI. This CDR3 is 14 amino acids long. The CDR3 is CASSFQGINTEAFF. CDR3 DNA: TGTGCCAGCAGTTTTCAGGGAATTAACACTGAAGCTTTCTTT.

The V gene is TRBV10-3, the J gene TRBJ2-3, with D tentatively TRBD2 (7 bases). CDR3 size: 18 residues. Germline V gene data show CDR1 as ENHRY and CDR2 as SYGVKD. Trimming took 2 bases from V and 0 from J, leaving 18 bases between them. The CDR3 region has the DNA TGTGCCATCAGTGAGCCGGCCAAGGGGGGGAGGAGCACAGATACGCAGTATTTT. Translation: CAISEPAKGGRSTDTQYF.

The chain employs TRBV29-1 and TRBJ1-1, with unresolved D. Between the trimmed V and J ends, which lost 5 bases and 6 bases, there was a span of 16 bases. Germline loops: CDR1 SQVTM, CDR2 ANQGSEA. The CDR3 contains 13 residues. Here the CDR3 DNA reads TGCAGCGTTTTGGACGGTGAAAGTCCTGAAGCTTTCTTT. Amino acids: CSVLDGESPEAFF.

A few counts support this clone. The rearrangement links TRBV7-9 to TRBJ1-1; 10 bases match TRBD1. Germline V CDR1 and CDR2: SEHNR, FQNEAQ (reference sequence). CDR3 size: 16 residues. With V trimmed by 2 bases and J by 4 bases, 7 bases remained unmatched. DNA of the CDR3: TGTGCCAGCAGCTTATGGACAGGGGGAGGTCGCACTGAAGCTTTCTTT. Translated, it gives CASSLWTGGGRTEAFF.

The V gene is TRBV27, the J gene TRBJ1-5; tentative D call: TRBD1 (5 bases). This CDR3 has 14 amino acids. The germline V and J ends were trimmed by 4 bases and 0 bases, with 7 bases remaining between them. CDR1 MNHEY and CDR2 SMNVEV come from the germline V gene (reference sequence). The CDR3 region has the DNA TGTGCCAGCAGTTCCAGGGATAGCAATCAGCCCCAGCATTTT. It translates to CASSSRDSNQPQHF.

CDR3: CASSEWTGGRETQYF. CDR3 nucleotides: TGTGCCAGCAGTGAATGGACAGGGGGCCGAGAGACCCAGTACTTC. The chain recombines TRBV2 with TRBJ2-5; 11 bases map to TRBD1. The J segment lost 4 bases and the V segment lost 2 bases, leaving 3 bases of the junction unmatched. Germline CDR1 is SNHLY and CDR2 is FYNNEI. This CDR3 has 15 amino acids.

The chain has TRBV30 and TRBJ1-6; weak D call: TRBD1 (6 bases). This CDR3 is built from 15 residues. Trimming removed 0 bases from V and 9 bases from J, with 15 bases in between. Germline CDR1 GTSNPN, CDR2 SVGIG (reference sequence). For the CDR3, the DNA is TGTGCCTGGAGTGTACGAGCAGGGGATAGTTCACCCCTCCACTTT. Protein product: CAWSVRAGDSSPLHF.

The chain recombines TRBV19 with TRBJ2-2; possible D gene TRBD1, 6 bases. The CDR3 is 12 amino acids. Trimming pared 10 bases from V and 3 bases from J, leaving 9 bases between. Germline V gene data show CDR1 as LNHDA and CDR2 as SQIVND (reference sequence). The CDR3 here is CATRTDTGELFF. CDR3 nucleotides: TGTGCCACCCGGACAGACACCGGGGAGCTGTTTTTT.

The V and J genes are TRBV6-1 and TRBJ1-1, with unresolved D. CDR3 size: 14 residues. The V gene lost 6 bases and the J gene lost 1 base, with 12 bases spanning the gap. Germline CDR1 and CDR2: MNHNS and SASEGT. The CDR3 loop is CASRYREGNTEAFF. The CDR3 region has the DNA TGTGCCAGCAGGTACCGGGAAGGGAACACTGAAGCTTTCTTT.

The rearrangement links TRBV30 to TRBJ2-2; perhaps TRBD1 as D (6 bases). Trimming stripped 2 bases from V and 5 bases from J, with 6 bases between. Germline CDR1 reads GTSNPN; CDR2 reads SVGIG (reference sequence). This CDR3 has 12 amino acids. The CDR3 sequence is CAWSQGTGELFF. The CDR3, as DNA: TGTGCCTGGAGTCAGGGGACCGGGGAGCTGTTTTTT.

This rearrangement joins TRBV30 to TRBJ1-1; D gene ambiguous. V was cut by 7 bases and J by 4 bases, with 16 bases left in between. The germline V gene encodes CDR1 GTSNPN and CDR2 SVGIG (reference sequence). The CDR3 is made up of 13 amino acids. In DNA, the CDR3 is TGTGCCTCAAAGGGCGTAAGCGGCACTGAAGCTTTCTTT. Translated: CASKGVSGTEAFF.

This clone was detected only a few times. The rearrangement links TRBV9 to TRBJ2-5; unclear D gene. The CDR3 totals 13 residues. V was clipped by 3 bases and J by 5 bases, with 11 bases between them. Germline V gives CDR1 SGDLS, CDR2 YYNGEE. Here the CDR3 DNA reads TGTGCCAGCAGCGGGGGATCAGCGGAGACCCAGTACTTC. This translates into CASSGGSAETQYF.

This clone is a singleton in its sample. The V and J genes are TRBV27 and TRBJ1-1, with D unresolved. The CDR3 is made up of 14 amino acids. V lost 10 bases, J lost 7 bases, and 22 bases lay in between. CDR1 is MNHEY and CDR2 is SMNVEV in the germline V gene (reference sequence). The CDR3 DNA reads as TGTGCCACTAAAGTTTGGACCAACGGGGTTGAAGCTTTCTTT. Translating gives CATKVWTNGVEAFF.

CDR3 coding DNA: TGTGCCACCGGGAAGCCGGGCTTGATTCAGGAGACCCAGTACTTC. The encoded protein is CATGKPGLIQETQYF. The chain carries TRBV6-5 and TRBJ2-5; TRBD2 is a possible D gene (5 bases). Germline V lookup: CDR1 MNHEY, CDR2 SVGAGI. V was pared by 10 bases and J by 5 bases, with 23 bases between. This CDR3 spans 15 amino acids.

J is TRBJ2-2 and V is TRBV6-4, with D unresolved. V was shortened by 2 bases and J by 6 bases, with 4 bases between the two germline ends. Germline lookup yields CDR1 MRHNA and CDR2 SNTAGT. This CDR3 contains 12 residues. The CDR3 DNA sequence: TGTGCCAGCAGTGACAGTCCCGGGGAGCTGTTTTTT. Protein product: CASSDSPGELFF.

The chain has TRBV9 and TRBJ2-7; either TRBD1 or TRBD2 may fit D (6 bases each). Between the trimmed V and J ends, which lost 3 bases and 2 bases, there was a span of 15 bases. Germline lookup yields CDR1 SGDLS and CDR2 YYNGEE. The CDR3 contains 15 residues. The CDR3 nucleotides are TGTGCCAGCAGCGCCGGAGATGGGGGGCCCTACGAGCAGTACTTC. Translating it yields CASSAGDGGPYEQYF.

The J gene is TRBJ1-1, the V gene TRBV7-9; D may be TRBD1 (5 bases). Germline CDR1 SEHNR, CDR2 FQNEAQ (reference sequence). Trimming cost V 5 bases and J 6 bases, with 16 bases left between them. The CDR3 covers 14 residues. DNA of the CDR3: TGTGCCAGCAGCCCCCGACGGGGGTCTTCTGAAGCTTTCTTT. This encodes CASSPRRGSSEAFF. The full variable domain, completed using reference TRBV7-9 and TRBJ1-1, is DTGVSQNPRHKITKRGQNVTFRCDPISEHNRLYWYRQTLGQGPEFLTYFQNEAQLEKSRLLSDRFSAERPKGSFSTLEIQRTEQGDSAMYLCASSPRRGSSEAFFGQGTRLTVV.

This clone was observed a few times. The genes are TRBV7-9 and TRBJ2-2, with D perhaps TRBD1 (5 bases). The CDR3 extends over 12 amino acids. Germline assignment: CDR1 SEHNR and CDR2 FQNEAQ (reference sequence). The germline V and J ends were trimmed by 6 bases and 7 bases, with 9 bases remaining between them. The CDR3 loop is CASRITGGELFF. Here the CDR3 DNA reads TGTGCCAGCAGGATTACAGGCGGGGAGCTGTTTTTT.